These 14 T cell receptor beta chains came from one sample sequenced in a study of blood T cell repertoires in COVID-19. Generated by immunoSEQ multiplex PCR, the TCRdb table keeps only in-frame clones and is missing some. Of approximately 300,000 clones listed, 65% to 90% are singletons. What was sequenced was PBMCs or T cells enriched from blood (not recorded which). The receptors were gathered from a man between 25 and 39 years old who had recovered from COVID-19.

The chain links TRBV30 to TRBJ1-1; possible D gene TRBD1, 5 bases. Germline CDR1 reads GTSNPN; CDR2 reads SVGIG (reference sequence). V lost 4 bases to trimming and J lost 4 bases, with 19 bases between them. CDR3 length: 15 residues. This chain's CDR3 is CAWTAGWGGATEAFF. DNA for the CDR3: TGTGCCTGGACAGCGGGTTGGGGAGGGGCCACTGAAGCTTTCTTT. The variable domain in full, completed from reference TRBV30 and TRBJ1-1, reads SQTIHQWPATLVQPVGSPLSLECTVEGTSNPNLYWYRQAAGRGLQLLFYSVGIGQISSEVPQNLSASRPQDRQFILSSKKLLLSDSGFYLCAWTAGWGGATEAFFGQGTRLTVV.

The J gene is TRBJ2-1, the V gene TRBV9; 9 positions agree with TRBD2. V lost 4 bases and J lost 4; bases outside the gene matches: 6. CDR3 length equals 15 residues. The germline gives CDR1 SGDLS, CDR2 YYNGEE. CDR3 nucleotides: TGTGCCAGCAGCTTAAGCGGGGGGATTTACAATGAGCAGTTCTTC. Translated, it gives CASSLSGGIYNEQFF.

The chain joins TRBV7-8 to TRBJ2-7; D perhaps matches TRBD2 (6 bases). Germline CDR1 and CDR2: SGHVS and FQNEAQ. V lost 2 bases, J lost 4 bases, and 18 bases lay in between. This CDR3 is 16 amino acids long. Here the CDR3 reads CASSLRPTGGTYEQYF. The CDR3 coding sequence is TGTGCCAGCAGCTTAAGACCCACCGGGGGAACATACGAGCAGTACTTC.

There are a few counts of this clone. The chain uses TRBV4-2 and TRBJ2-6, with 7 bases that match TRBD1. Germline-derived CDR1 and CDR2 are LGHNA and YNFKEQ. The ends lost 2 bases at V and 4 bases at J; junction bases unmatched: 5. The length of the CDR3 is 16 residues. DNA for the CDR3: TGTGCCAGCAGCCAATCGACAGGGTCCGGGGCCAACGTCCTGACTTTC. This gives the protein CASSQSTGSGANVLTF.

CDR3 sequence (DNA): TGCGCCAGCAGCTCCACCCAGTTCGAGCAGTACTTC. Translated, it gives CASSSTQFEQYF. V and J are TRBV5-1 and TRBJ2-7; D gene unclear. The germline V gene has CDR1 SGHRS and CDR2 YFSETQ. The V end was cut by 3 bases, the J end by 6 bases, with 10 bases between. The CDR3 totals 12 residues.

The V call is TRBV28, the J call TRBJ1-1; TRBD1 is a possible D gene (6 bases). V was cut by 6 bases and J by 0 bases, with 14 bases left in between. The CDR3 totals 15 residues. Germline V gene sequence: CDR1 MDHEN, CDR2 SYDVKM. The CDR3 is CASRPRQDLNTEAFF. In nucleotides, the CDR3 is TGTGCCAGCAGGCCAAGACAGGATCTGAACACTGAAGCTTTCTTT. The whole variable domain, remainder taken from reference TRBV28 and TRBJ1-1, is DVKVTQSSRYLVKRTGEKVFLECVQDMDHENMFWYRQDPGLGLRLIYFSYDVKMKEKGDIPEGYSVSREKKERFSLILESASTNQTSMYLCASRPRQDLNTEAFFGQGTRLTVV.

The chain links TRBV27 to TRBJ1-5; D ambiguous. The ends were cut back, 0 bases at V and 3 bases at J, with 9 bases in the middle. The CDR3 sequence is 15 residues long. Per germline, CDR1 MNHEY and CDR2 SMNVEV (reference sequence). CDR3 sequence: CASSLSGGYNQPQHF. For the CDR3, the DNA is TGTGCCAGCAGTTTATCGGGAGGGTACAATCAGCCCCAGCATTTT.

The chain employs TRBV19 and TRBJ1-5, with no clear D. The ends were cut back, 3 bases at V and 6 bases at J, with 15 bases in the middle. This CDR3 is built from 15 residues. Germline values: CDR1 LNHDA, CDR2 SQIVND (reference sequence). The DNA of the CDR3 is TGTGCCAGTAGTATTATCCCCCAGATAAGTCAGCCCCAGCATTTT. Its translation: CASSIIPQISQPQHF.

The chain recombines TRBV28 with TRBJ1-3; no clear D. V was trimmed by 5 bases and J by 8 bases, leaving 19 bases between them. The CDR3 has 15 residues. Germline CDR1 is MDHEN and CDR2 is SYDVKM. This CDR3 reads CASSPPGRKGDTIYF. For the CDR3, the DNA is TGTGCCAGCAGTCCCCCCGGACGTAAGGGAGACACCATATATTTT.

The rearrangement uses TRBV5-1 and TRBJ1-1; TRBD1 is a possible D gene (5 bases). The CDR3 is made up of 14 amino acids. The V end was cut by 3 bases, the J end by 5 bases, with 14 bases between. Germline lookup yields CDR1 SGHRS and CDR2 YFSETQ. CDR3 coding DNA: TGCGCCAGCAGCTCCGTTAGCGGGGGGACTGAAGCTTTCTTT. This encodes CASSSVSGGTEAFF.

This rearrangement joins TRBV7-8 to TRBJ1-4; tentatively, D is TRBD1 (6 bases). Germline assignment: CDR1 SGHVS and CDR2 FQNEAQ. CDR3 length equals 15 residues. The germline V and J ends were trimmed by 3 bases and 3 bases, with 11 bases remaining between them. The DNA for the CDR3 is TGTGCCAGCAGCTTGCAACAGGGTGCTAATGAAAAACTGTTTTTT. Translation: CASSLQQGANEKLFF.

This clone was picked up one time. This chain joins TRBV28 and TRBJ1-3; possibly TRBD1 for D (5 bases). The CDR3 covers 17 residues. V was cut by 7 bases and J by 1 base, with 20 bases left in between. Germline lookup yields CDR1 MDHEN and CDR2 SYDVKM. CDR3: CASKWGGTVGSGNTIYF. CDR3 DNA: TGTGCCAGCAAATGGGGCGGAACCGTTGGATCTGGAAACACCATATATTTT.

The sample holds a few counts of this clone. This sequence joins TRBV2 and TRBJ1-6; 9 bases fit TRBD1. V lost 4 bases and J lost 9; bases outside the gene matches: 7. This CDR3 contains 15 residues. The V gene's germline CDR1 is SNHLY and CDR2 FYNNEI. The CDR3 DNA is TGTGCCAGCAGTGGGACAGGGGCTTCGGGTTCACCCCTCCACTTT. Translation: CASSGTGASGSPLHF.

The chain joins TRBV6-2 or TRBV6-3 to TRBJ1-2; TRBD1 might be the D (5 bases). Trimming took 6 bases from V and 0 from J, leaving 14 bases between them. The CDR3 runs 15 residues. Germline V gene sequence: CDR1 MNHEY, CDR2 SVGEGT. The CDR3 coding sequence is TGTGCCAGCAGCTCCTCGGGGGGACCTAACTATGGCTACACCTTC. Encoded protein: CASSSSGGPNYGYTF.